This T cell receptor (beta chain) was sequenced during a study of STAT5B mutations in CD4+ large granular lymphocyte leukemia. General study findings and limits: Data were not HLA-matched across samples.

The germline V and J ends were trimmed by 0 bases and 4 bases, with 26 bases remaining between them. The germline V gene encodes CDR1 SGHRS and CDR2 YFSETQ. CDR3 length: 19 residues. The assay was immunoSEQ multiplex PCR, and TCRdb's table has in-frame clones only and misses some. The table records about 22,000 clones, about 81% of them present only once. On this clone itself: Its antigen is still unknown.

This receptor was obtained from a human donor in good health. This chain uses TRBV5-1 with TRBJ2-7; D possibly corresponds to TRBD1 (5 bases). The sample consisted of CD4+ T cells from blood buffy coats. CDR3 loop: CASSLEPRATSGFFYEQYF. The CDR3 DNA reads TGCGCCAGCAGCTTGGAGCCCAGGGCCACCTCTGGGTTCTTTTACGAGCAGTACTTC.